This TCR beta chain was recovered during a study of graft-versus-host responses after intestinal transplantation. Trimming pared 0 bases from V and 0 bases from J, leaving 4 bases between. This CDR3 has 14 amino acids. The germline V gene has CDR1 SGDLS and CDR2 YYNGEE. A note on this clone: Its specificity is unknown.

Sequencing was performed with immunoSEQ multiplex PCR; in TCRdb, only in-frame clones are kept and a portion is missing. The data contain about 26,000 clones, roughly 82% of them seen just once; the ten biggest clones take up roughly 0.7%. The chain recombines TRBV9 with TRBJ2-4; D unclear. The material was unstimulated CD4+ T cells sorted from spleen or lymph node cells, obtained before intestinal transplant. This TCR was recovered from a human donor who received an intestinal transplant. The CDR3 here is CASSVGGAKNIQYF. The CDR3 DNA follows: TGTGCCAGCAGCGTAGGGGGAGCCAAAAACATTCAGTACTTC.